Shown below are 22 T cell receptor beta chains from a single sample sequenced in a study of blood T cell repertoires in COVID-19. Sequencing was performed with immunoSEQ multiplex PCR; in TCRdb, only in-frame clones are kept and a portion is missing. The repertoire includes around 310,000 clones, around 90% of them detected once, and 5% sits in the top ten. The sequencing input was PBMCs or T cells enriched from blood (not recorded which). The receptors here all came from a man aged 25 to 40 who had recovered from COVID-19.

This clone was detected a few times. V and J are TRBV3-1 (or the pseudogene TRBV3-2) and TRBJ1-1, with a weak D call TRBD1 (5 bases). Trimming took off 6 bases at V and 1 base at J, with 9 bases between the two ends. The germline CDR1 and CDR2 sequences are LGHDT and YNNKEL (reference sequence). The CDR3 is 13 residues long. In DNA form, the CDR3 reads TGTGCCAGCAGTCGCAGGGAGAACACTGAAGCTTTCTTT. As protein: CASSRRENTEAFF.

The V call is TRBV19, the J call TRBJ1-1; D might be TRBD1 (5 bases). V lost 7 bases and J 5 bases, leaving 14 bases between the germline ends. Germline V gene sequence: CDR1 LNHDA, CDR2 SQIVND (reference sequence). The CDR3 runs 13 residues. CDR3 amino acids: CASTRLRGTEAFF. DNA for the CDR3: TGTGCCAGTACCCGACTCCGGGGGACTGAAGCTTTCTTT.

The chain joins TRBV5-1 to TRBJ2-7; weak D call: TRBD1 (8 bases). This CDR3 has 15 residues. Germline values: CDR1 SGHRS, CDR2 YFSETQ. Deletions cut 3 bases from V and 3 bases from J, with 16 bases between. The CDR3, as DNA: TGCGCCAGCAGCTACAACAGGGGGGGAGGCTACGAGCAGTACTTC. Its translation is CASSYNRGGGYEQYF. Based on the CDR3 plus reference TRBV5-1 and TRBJ2-7, the full variable domain is KAGVTQTPRYLIKTRGQQVTLSCSPISGHRSVSWYQQTPGQGLQFLFEYFSETQRNKGNFPGRFSGRQFSNSRSEMNVSTLELGDSALYLCASSYNRGGGYEQYFGPGTRLTVT.

The gene calls are TRBV15 and TRBJ2-1, with 7 bases that match TRBD1. V shed 3 bases, J shed 15 bases, and the junction held 11 bases outside the gene matches. From germline, CDR1 is LNHNV and CDR2 YYDKDF (reference sequence). The CDR3 loop spans 13 amino acids. Here the CDR3 DNA reads TGTGCCACCAGCAGCGGCCCGGGACAGAAGCGGTTCTTC. The encoded protein is CATSSGPGQKRFF.

The chain recombines TRBV2 with TRBJ1-5, with a tentative D call TRBD1 (6 bases). The CDR3 contains 18 residues. Trimming left V 3 bases short and J 2 bases short, with 20 bases between. Germline V gene sequence: CDR1 SNHLY, CDR2 FYNNEI. This CDR3 is CASSEEPRGLYGNQPQHF. In DNA form, the CDR3 reads TGTGCCAGCAGTGAGGAGCCCAGGGGTTTATATGGCAATCAGCCCCAGCATTTT. The full variable domain, in which reference TRBV2 and TRBJ1-5 provide the parts outside the CDR3, is EPEVTQTPSHQVTQMGQEVILRCVPISNHLYFYWYRQILGQKVEFLVSFYNNEISEKSEIFDDQFSVERPDGSNFTLKIRSTKLEDSAMYFCASSEEPRGLYGNQPQHFGDGTRLSIL.

The genes are TRBV2 and TRBJ1-2; no definite D call. V gave up 4 bases and J gave up 3 bases, with 9 bases separating them. CDR3 size: 13 residues. Germline CDR1 SNHLY, CDR2 FYNNEI. The CDR3 nucleotides read TGTGCCAGCAGTGCCTACAGTTACTATGGCTACACCTTC. It is translated as CASSAYSYYGYTF.

CDR3 DNA: TGTGCCAGCAGCCAAGCGGGTCTAGCGCAGAGCGAGCAGTACTTC. Residues: CASSQAGLAQSEQYF. The V gene is TRBV3-1 (or the pseudogene TRBV3-2), the J gene TRBJ2-7; possible D gene TRBD2, 6 bases. From germline, CDR1 is LGHDT and CDR2 YNNKEL (reference sequence). The CDR3 spans 15 residues. Deletions cut 1 base from V and 6 bases from J, with 16 bases between.

V is TRBV19 and J is TRBJ1-5; TRBD1 might be the D (5 bases). Per germline, CDR1 LNHDA and CDR2 SQIVND (reference sequence). The CDR3 loop spans 14 amino acids. V was shortened by 3 bases and J by 4 bases, with 10 bases between the two germline ends. CDR3 sequence reads: CASSIWGKNQPQHF. The CDR3 DNA reads as TGTGCCAGTAGTATCTGGGGCAAAAATCAGCCCCAGCATTTT.

The chain uses TRBV19 and TRBJ1-5, with D perhaps TRBD1 (6 bases). The CDR3 contains 16 residues. Germline V gene sequence: CDR1 LNHDA, CDR2 SQIVND (reference sequence). V lost 3 bases and J lost 3, with 15 bases in between. This chain's CDR3 is CASSIPRQVNNQPQHF. CDR3 DNA: TGTGCCAGTAGTATCCCCAGACAGGTAAACAATCAGCCCCAGCATTTT.

This clone was recorded only once. The chain has TRBV18 and TRBJ2-7; 8 bases are shared with TRBD1. CDR3 length: 15 amino acids. The germline V gene has CDR1 KGHSH and CDR2 LQKENI. V lost 7 bases to trimming and J lost 6 bases; unmatched junction nucleotides: 14. The CDR3 DNA reads as TGTGCCAGCTACGGACAGGGTCCTTTTTTCTGCGAGCAGTACTTC. Its translation: CASYGQGPFFCEQYF.

The chain has TRBV7-8 and TRBJ2-7, with TRBD2 matching over 7 bases. The V gene end was trimmed by 6 bases and the J gene end by 5 bases; junction bases not matched to a gene: 22. The CDR3 extends over 18 amino acids. Germline V gives CDR1 SGHVS, CDR2 FQNEAQ. DNA of the CDR3: TGTGCCAGCAGTCGGGTTTTCGGCTGGGGGGAGGGGTTCCACGAGCAGTACTTC. It yields the protein CASSRVFGWGEGFHEQYF.

The J gene is TRBJ1-2, the V gene TRBV15; D ambiguous. The germline CDR1 and CDR2 sequences are LNHNV and YYDKDF (reference sequence). Trimming took off 0 bases at V and 4 bases at J, with 9 bases between the two ends. The CDR3 runs to 14 residues. In nucleotides, the CDR3 is TGTGCCACCAGCAGAGACCCGGCGGTCTATGGCTACACCTTC. It translates to CATSRDPAVYGYTF.

V is TRBV28 and J is TRBJ2-1; TRBD2 matches at 8 bases. This CDR3 spans 15 amino acids. J was trimmed by 5 bases and V by 7 bases; bases with no gene match: 10. The germline V gene encodes CDR1 MDHEN and CDR2 SYDVKM. The CDR3, as DNA: TGTGCCAGCATCGGGCGGGGGGCCAAAAACAATGAGCAGTTCTTC. Amino acid sequence: CASIGRGAKNNEQFF.

Notes on this clone: The sample has other DNA sequences that encode this CDR3 too. J is TRBJ2-1 and V is TRBV29-1, with D possibly matching TRBD1 (6 bases). The V end was cut by 3 bases, the J end by 6 bases, with 6 bases between. This CDR3 contains 11 residues. Germline V gives CDR1 SQVTM, CDR2 ANQGSEA. The CDR3 loop reads CSVDRGNEQFF. The CDR3 region has the DNA TGCAGCGTTGACAGGGGCAATGAGCAGTTCTTC.

The rearrangement joins TRBV6-5 to TRBJ2-7; 7 nucleotides match TRBD1. Trimming removed 4 bases from V and 5 bases from J; junction bases left unmatched: 5. Per germline, CDR1 MNHEY and CDR2 SVGAGI. This CDR3 comprises 13 residues. CDR3 residues: CASSSDRAHEQYF. DNA for the CDR3: TGTGCCAGCAGTTCCGACAGGGCCCACGAGCAGTACTTC.

CDR3 amino acids: CSVGGIYGYTF. CDR3 DNA: TGCAGCGTGGGGGGGATCTATGGCTACACCTTC. V usage is TRBV29-1 and J usage is TRBJ1-2, with a possible D match to TRBD1 (5 bases). Per germline, CDR1 SQVTM and CDR2 ANQGSEA. V lost 6 bases and J lost 4, with 9 bases in between. The CDR3 length is 11 residues.

The sample holds one count of this clone. The chain employs TRBV30 and TRBJ2-5; D perhaps matches TRBD2 (5 bases). Germline CDR1 and CDR2: GTSNPN and SVGIG (reference sequence). The CDR3 covers 15 residues. The germline V and J ends were trimmed by 0 bases and 5 bases, with 16 bases remaining between them. The CDR3 coding sequence is TGTGCCTGGAGTGTAGGACTCACTGGAGTGGAGACCCAGTACTTC. This codes for CAWSVGLTGVETQYF.

The chain uses TRBV30 and TRBJ1-3; TRBD1 matches at 8 bases. This CDR3 comprises 14 residues. Germline-derived CDR1 and CDR2 are GTSNPN and SVGIG (reference sequence). V trimming: 4 bases; J trimming: 7 bases; junction bases outside the gene matches: 9. The chain's CDR3 is CAWNGQGAENTIYF. The CDR3 DNA sequence: TGTGCCTGGAATGGCCAGGGGGCTGAGAACACCATATATTTT.

The chain is built from TRBV7-9 and TRBJ2-5; TRBD1 matches 7 bases. The V segment lost 4 bases and the J segment 4 bases; nucleotides outside the gene matches: 9. This CDR3 comprises 15 residues. The germline CDR1 and CDR2 sequences are SEHNR and FQNEAQ (reference sequence). The CDR3 nucleotides read TGTGCCAGCAGCTCCCGACAGGGTTTTGTAGAGACCCAGTACTTC. As protein: CASSSRQGFVETQYF.

CDR3 sequence: CASSLYRQNQETQYF. DNA for the CDR3: TGCGCCAGCAGCCTTTACAGACAGAACCAAGAGACCCAGTACTTC. The chain links TRBV5-1 to TRBJ2-5; D possibly corresponds to TRBD1 (5 bases). Germline V gives CDR1 SGHRS, CDR2 YFSETQ. Trimming shortened V by 4 bases and J by 0 bases, and 13 bases separated the two germline ends. The length of the CDR3 is 15 residues.

The count of this clone is one. The CDR3 DNA is TGTGCCAGCAGCGTCCAGGGGGTCGGATCACCCCTCCACTTT. Its translation: CASSVQGVGSPLHF. This sequence joins TRBV11-2 and TRBJ1-6, with 7 nucleotides matching TRBD1. Trimming took 5 bases from V and 10 from J; bases not matched to a gene: 8. The CDR3 is 14 residues long. CDR1 SGHAT and CDR2 FQNNGV come from the germline V gene.

This chain links TRBV28 with TRBJ1-2, with no clear D. V dropped 6 bases and J dropped 5 bases, with 16 bases sitting between them. This CDR3 contains 14 residues. Germline lookup yields CDR1 MDHEN and CDR2 SYDVKM. The CDR3 region has the DNA TGTGCCAGCAGGTTGGGTCGACTGATATATGGCTACACCTTC. This sequence encodes CASRLGRLIYGYTF.